These T cell receptor beta chains were read from a single sample in a study of blood T cell repertoires in COVID-19. Sequencing was performed with immunoSEQ multiplex PCR; in TCRdb, only in-frame clones are kept and a portion is missing. The data contain approximately 190,000 clones, around 86% of them singletons. Sequenced: PBMCs or T cells enriched from blood (not recorded which). The receptor set was obtained from a woman aged 40 to 50 in a cohort exposed to, infected with or recovered from COVID-19 (not recorded which). CDR3s include the opening cysteine and the closing phenylalanine or tryptophan. D genes are given only for firm matches. The size entry is marked missing in some rows and otherwise reads once, few, many or a size class.

TGCGCCAGCAGTACTGGGACAGGGGGCAACCAGCCCCAGCATTTT	CASSTGTGGNQPQHF	TRBV5-1	TRBD1	NA	TRBJ1-5
TGTGCCATCAGTGATGGGGCTCACTATGGCTACACCTTC	CAISDGAHYGYTF	TRBV10-3	NA	NA	TRBJ1-2
TGTGCCAGCAGTGAAGGGACAGGGGGCTTCACTGAAGCTTTCTTT	CASSEGTGGFTEAFF	TRBV6-1	TRBD1	once	TRBJ1-1
TGTGCCAGCAGTCACATCGGGGACAGGGCCTTCGCAGATACGCAGTATTTT	CASSHIGDRAFADTQYF	TRBV4-2	TRBD1	NA	TRBJ2-3
TGTGCCAGCATTTCAACCGGGACATTTGAAAAACTGTTTTTT	CASISTGTFEKLFF	TRBV6-5	NA	NA	TRBJ1-4
TGTGCCAGCAGCCAAAGCGGTGTCAGGGGGGCCAATCAGCCCCAGCATTTT	CASSQSGVRGANQPQHF	TRBV3-1/TRBV3-2	TRBD1	once	TRBJ1-5
TGTGCCAGCAGCCGCGCACAGGGGAGGAGGGCTGAAGCTTTCTTT	CASSRAQGRRAEAFF	TRBV7-9	TRBD1	NA	TRBJ1-1
TGTGCCAGCCGATTCGACAGGGGAAATGGCTACACCTTC	CASRFDRGNGYTF	TRBV12-3/TRBV12-4	TRBD1	NA	TRBJ1-2
TGCAGTGCTAGTCAGGGGGCAGGAACTGAAGCTTTCTTT	CSASQGAGTEAFF	TRBV20-1	TRBD1	once	TRBJ1-1
TGTGCCAGCAGCACCTATTCCACAGATACGCAGTATTTT	CASSTYSTDTQYF	TRBV11-2	NA	NA	TRBJ2-3
TGTGCCAGCTCGCCTTGGAGGGGTCGGGACACTGAAGCTTTCTTT	CASSPWRGRDTEAFF	TRBV18	NA	NA	TRBJ1-1
TGTGCCAGCAGTTCTCCGACTAGCGGGGAGGAGACCCAGTACTTC	CASSSPTSGEETQYF	TRBV28	TRBD2	NA	TRBJ2-5
TGCAGCGTTGAAGGGGGGACAGGAAACACCGGGGAGCTGTTTTTT	CSVEGGTGNTGELFF	TRBV29-1	TRBD1	NA	TRBJ2-2
TGCGCCAGCAGCTTCAGTGGGGCCAACGTCCTGACTTTC	CASSFSGANVLTF	TRBV5-1	NA	NA	TRBJ2-6
TGCGCCAGCAATGGGGGGTTGAACACTGAAGCTTTCTTT	CASNGGLNTEAFF	TRBV5-1	NA	NA	TRBJ1-1
TGTGCCACCAACCCAGGCACCTCCTACGAGCAGTACTTC	CATNPGTSYEQYF	TRBV28	NA	NA	TRBJ2-7
TGTGCCAGCAGTCCCCACCCCCGGGACTCCTCTGGAAACACCATATATTTT	CASSPHPRDSSGNTIYF	TRBV27	NA	NA	TRBJ1-3
TGTGCCAGCAGTTTGAGAGCGAACACTGAAGCTTTCTTT	CASSLRANTEAFF	TRBV28	NA	once	TRBJ1-1
TGTGCCAGCACCCTAGAGGGGGGGGAAGGCTACACCTTC	CASTLEGGEGYTF	TRBV7-9	NA	NA	TRBJ1-2
TGTGCCACCAGTGTAGCGGGGGGCTACAATGAGCAGTTCTTC	CATSVAGGYNEQFF	TRBV24-1	TRBD2	NA	TRBJ2-1
TGTGCCACCAGTGGCGTAGGAGGTAGCCCCGGGGAGCTGTTTTTT	CATSGVGGSPGELFF	TRBV24-1	NA	NA	TRBJ2-2
TGTGCCAGCAGCTTGGATAGGGGCAAAGAGACCCAGTACTTC	CASSLDRGKETQYF	TRBV5-5	NA	NA	TRBJ2-5
TGTGCCAGCAGCCACCCAGAGGGGGAGACCGGGGAGCTGTTTTTT	CASSHPEGETGELFF	TRBV7-2	NA	NA	TRBJ2-2
TGTGCCAGCAGCTGGCTAGCGGGAGGTTCCTACGAGCAGTACTTC	CASSWLAGGSYEQYF	TRBV11-2	TRBD2	NA	TRBJ2-7
TGTGCCTCCGGGGGAATGAACACTGAAGCTTTCTTT	CASGGMNTEAFF	TRBV7-9	NA	NA	TRBJ1-1
TGTGCCAGCAGCCTGCTGGCCTTGAACACTGAAGCTTTCTTT	CASSLLALNTEAFF	TRBV3-1/TRBV3-2	NA	NA	TRBJ1-1
TGTGCCAGCACCTATGGGACTAGCGGGTCCAATGAGCAGTTCTTC	CASTYGTSGSNEQFF	TRBV5-5	TRBD2	NA	TRBJ2-1
TGTGCCAGCACCCCTTGGGCTCCGGGAGGGAGGACAGATACGCAGTATTTT	CASTPWAPGGRTDTQYF	TRBV6-2/TRBV6-3	TRBD2	NA	TRBJ2-3
TGTGCCAGCAGCCCGAGCGGGAGGGCCGGTTCCACAGATACGCAGTATTTT	CASSPSGRAGSTDTQYF	TRBV9	TRBD2	NA	TRBJ2-3
TGTGCCAGCTCCGACCCAACAGCCCAGCATTTT	CASSDPTAQHF	TRBV28	NA	NA	TRBJ1-5
TGCAGCGTCAGGACAGGGGGAAACTATGGCTACACCTTC	CSVRTGGNYGYTF	TRBV29-1	TRBD1	NA	TRBJ1-2
TGTGCCAGCAGTCACGACATGAGCTCCTATAATTCACCCCTCCACTTT	CASSHDMSSYNSPLHF	TRBV27	NA	NA	TRBJ1-6
TGTGCCAGCAGCTCCAGGGTTAGCTCACCACCGAACACTGAAGCTTTCTTT	CASSSRVSSPPNTEAFF	TRBV13	NA	NA	TRBJ1-1
TGTGCCAGCAGTTTAGCAGGGATGCCCCTCCACTTT	CASSLAGMPLHF	TRBV27	NA	NA	TRBJ1-6
TGTGCCAGCAGCTTAGAACGGGGAGGGCAGCCCCAGCATTTT	CASSLERGGQPQHF	TRBV11-2	NA	NA	TRBJ1-5
TGTGCCAGCAGCGGGGATCCAGCGGGTACCTATGGCTACACCTTC	CASSGDPAGTYGYTF	TRBV9	NA	NA	TRBJ1-2
TGCGCCAGCAGCCAAGGTGCAGGAGATACGCAGTATTTT	CASSQGAGDTQYF	TRBV4-1	NA	NA	TRBJ2-3
TGCGCCAGCTCCGGAGCAGGGACTACTGACTACACCTTC	CASSGAGTTDYTF	TRBV10-1	NA	NA	TRBJ1-2
TGTGCCAGCAGCTTAATAAGGGATTGGACAGGGGGATCTGAAGCTTTCTTT	CASSLIRDWTGGSEAFF	TRBV7-8	TRBD1	NA	TRBJ1-1
TGTGCCAGCAGCTTGGCCGTATCAAAACGGCAGCCCCAGCATTTT	CASSLAVSKRQPQHF	TRBV5-5	NA	NA	TRBJ1-5
TGTGCCAGCGGGACTAGCGGGGGCGAGCAGTTCTTC	CASGTSGGEQFF	TRBV6-5	TRBD2	once	TRBJ2-1
TGTGCCAGCAGCAGAAGGACCAAGCGGCGGAATGAGCAGTTCTTC	CASSRRTKRRNEQFF	TRBV28	NA	NA	TRBJ2-1
TGTGCCAGCAACTTGGCCTACTCGGCCTACGAGCAGTACTTC	CASNLAYSAYEQYF	TRBV5-5	NA	NA	TRBJ2-7